These 3 T cell receptor beta chains originate from one sample sequenced in a study of blood T cell repertoires in COVID-19 (dated by TCRdb to between 2020 and 2021). Libraries were made using the immunoSEQ multiplex PCR assay. TCRdb re-hosts the immuneACCESS table, in-frame sequences only. Its copies lack some clones; in the studies checked, an unresolved V gene accounts for under half of them, and the cause for the rest is not known. Recorded for this sample are roughly 400,000 clones; 70% to 90% of them occurred a single time. Of the sample, about 1.4% is held by the ten largest clones. The sequenced material came from PBMCs or T cells enriched from blood (not recorded which). Receptor source: a woman between 18 and 30 years old who had been exposed to COVID-19.

The chain has TRBV24-1 and TRBJ1-2, with 7 bases that match TRBD1. The trim removed 4 bases at V and 7 bases at J, leaving 5 bases unmatched. There are 13 residues in the CDR3. CDR1 and CDR2 (germline): KGHDR, SFDVKD. This CDR3 reads CATSDRTGPGYTF. The CDR3 DNA is TGTGCCACCAGTGACCGGACAGGCCCTGGCTACACCTTC.

The V and J genes are TRBV4-3 and TRBJ1-1; weak D call: TRBD1 (5 bases). V lost 0 bases to trimming and J lost 4 bases, with 18 bases between them. Germline V CDR1 and CDR2: LGHNA, YSLEER. The CDR3 runs 17 residues. The CDR3 protein is CASSQDTGLPWGTEAFF. CDR3 DNA sequence: TGCGCCAGCAGCCAAGACACAGGTCTCCCTTGGGGCACTGAAGCTTTCTTT.

The chain couples TRBV10-1 to TRBJ2-3; tentatively, D is TRBD2 (8 bases). Germline CDR1 reads WNHNN; CDR2 reads SYGVQD (reference sequence). Trimming left V 5 bases short and J 4 bases short, with 31 bases between. This CDR3 comprises 20 residues. CDR3 sequence reads: CASSQTGDSGTGGVADTQYF. CDR3 in DNA: TGCGCCAGCAGTCAAACAGGGGATTCGGGGACGGGAGGGGTGGCAGATACGCAGTATTTT.